The entry that follows covers one TCR beta chain sequence. Its antigen is currently unknown. V shed 11 bases, J shed 6 bases, and the junction held 8 bases outside the gene matches. The CDR3 sequence is 12 residues long. The germline gives CDR1 MNHEY, CDR2 SVGAGI. In the PCR, 60 Vbeta and 13 Jbeta primers were used. In the original processing: In a later analysis, around 87 million unique TCR beta chains included roughly 11 million shared by two or more donors. Libraries were prepared by immunoSEQ multiplex PCR; TCRdb keeps only in-frame clonotypes and omits some of them. V, J and clone size are taken as reported in that table, and D and trimming were inferred from the DNA itself. Of approximately 150,000 clones in the sample, 81% were seen once. The data originate from a study of cytomegalovirus exposure and HLA in healthy donors. General study findings and limits: It was reported in a later analysis that an Asian-associated ancestry cluster showed fewer N-insertions than the approximately 670-donor mean. It was shown in a later analysis that HLA-associated TCR beta chains were more clonally expanded than other, equally common chains. According to a later analysis, most TCR beta chains associated with CMV appeared HLA-restricted.

The clonotype comes from a man in his forties or fifties in good health and CMV-seropositive. Sequenced input: PBMCs. This chain joins TRBV6-5 and TRBJ2-7; 9 bases line up with TRBD2. The CDR3 loop reads CAVRFSGGEQYF. In DNA form, the CDR3 reads TGTGCCGTCCGCTTTAGCGGGGGCGAGCAGTACTTC.